This TCR beta chain is drawn from a study of blood T cell repertoires in COVID-19. Study overall: Sample material is recorded as cDNA or gDNA derived from T cells, B-cell-depleted T cells, or PBMCs.

This CDR3 has 15 amino acids. Germline V lookup: CDR1 MNHEY, CDR2 SMNVEV (reference sequence). Trimming removed 3 bases at V and 0 bases at J, with 6 bases between. It was during active infection that Seattle patients were enrolled and then longitudinally followed. Sequencing used immunoSEQ multiplex PCR; TCRdb keeps in-frame clones, though not all of them. The table records around 340,000 clones, 75% to 90% of them present only once. The J gene is TRBJ1-6, the V gene TRBV27; D gene uncertain. The sequenced material came from peripheral blood. This clonotype was sampled from a woman aged 60-70 years with COVID-19, enrolled during active disease. CDR3 protein: CASSFASSYNSPLHF. The CDR3 DNA reads TGTGCCAGCAGTTTTGCGAGCTCCTATAATTCACCCCTCCACTTT.